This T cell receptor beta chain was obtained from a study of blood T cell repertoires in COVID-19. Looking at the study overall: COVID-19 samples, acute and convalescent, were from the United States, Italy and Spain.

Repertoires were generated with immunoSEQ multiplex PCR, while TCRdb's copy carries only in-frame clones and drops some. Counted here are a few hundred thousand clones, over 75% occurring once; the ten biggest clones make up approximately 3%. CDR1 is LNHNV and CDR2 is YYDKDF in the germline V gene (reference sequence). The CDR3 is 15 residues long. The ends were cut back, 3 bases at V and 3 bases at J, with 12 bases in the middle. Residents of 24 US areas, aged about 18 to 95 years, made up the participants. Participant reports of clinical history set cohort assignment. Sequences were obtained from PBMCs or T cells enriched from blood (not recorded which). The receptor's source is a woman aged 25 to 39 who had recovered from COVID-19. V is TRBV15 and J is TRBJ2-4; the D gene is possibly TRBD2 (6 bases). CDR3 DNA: TGTGCCACCAGCAGTATGACGACTAGCAAAAACATTCAGTACTTC. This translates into CATSSMTTSKNIQYF.